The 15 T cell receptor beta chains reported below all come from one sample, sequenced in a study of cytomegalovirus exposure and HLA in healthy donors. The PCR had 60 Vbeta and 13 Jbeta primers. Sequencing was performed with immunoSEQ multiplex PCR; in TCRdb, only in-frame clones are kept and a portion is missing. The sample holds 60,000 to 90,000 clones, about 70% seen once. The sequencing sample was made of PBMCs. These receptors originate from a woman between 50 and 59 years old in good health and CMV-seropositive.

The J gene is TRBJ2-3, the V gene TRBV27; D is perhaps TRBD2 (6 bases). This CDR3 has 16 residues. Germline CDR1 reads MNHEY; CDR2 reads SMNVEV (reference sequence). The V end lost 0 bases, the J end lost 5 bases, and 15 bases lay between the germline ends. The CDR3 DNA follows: TGTGCCAGCAGTTTATCCTACGGGAGTCTCGTAGATACGCAGTATTTT. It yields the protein CASSLSYGSLVDTQYF.

The CDR3 region has the DNA TGTGCCAGCAGCCTAACGGTTCGTGGCTACACCTTC. This sequence encodes CASSLTVRGYTF. This chain connects TRBV7-2 to TRBJ1-2, with D unclear. CDR3 length: 12 residues. The V gene's germline CDR1 is SGHTA and CDR2 FQGNSA. The V end was cut by 5 bases, the J end by 7 bases, with 11 bases between.

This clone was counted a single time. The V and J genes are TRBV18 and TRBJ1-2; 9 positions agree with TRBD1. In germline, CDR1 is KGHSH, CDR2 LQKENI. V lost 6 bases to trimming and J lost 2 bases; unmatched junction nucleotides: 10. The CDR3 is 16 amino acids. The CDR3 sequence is CASSPTGTGNNYGYTF. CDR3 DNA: TGTGCCAGCTCGCCGACCGGGACAGGGAACAACTATGGCTACACCTTC.

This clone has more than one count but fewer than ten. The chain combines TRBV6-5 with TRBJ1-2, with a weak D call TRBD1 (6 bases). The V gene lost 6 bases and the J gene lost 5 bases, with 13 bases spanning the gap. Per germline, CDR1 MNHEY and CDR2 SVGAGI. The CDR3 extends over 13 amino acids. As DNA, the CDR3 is TGTGCCAGCAGGCCCGGGACACAGTATGGCTACACCTTC. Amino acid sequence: CASRPGTQYGYTF.

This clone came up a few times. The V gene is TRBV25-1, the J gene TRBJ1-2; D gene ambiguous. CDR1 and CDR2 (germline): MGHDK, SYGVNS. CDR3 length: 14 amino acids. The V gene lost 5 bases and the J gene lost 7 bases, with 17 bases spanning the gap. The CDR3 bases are TGTGCCAGCAGTCCTCCCTTAGGAGGTTCTGGCTACACCTTC. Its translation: CASSPPLGGSGYTF.

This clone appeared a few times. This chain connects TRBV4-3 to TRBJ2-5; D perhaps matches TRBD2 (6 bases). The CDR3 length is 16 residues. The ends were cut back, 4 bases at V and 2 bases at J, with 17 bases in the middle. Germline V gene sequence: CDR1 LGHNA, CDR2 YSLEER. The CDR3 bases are TGCGCCAGCAGCCTTGAGCGATCGGGAGCTCAAGAGACCCAGTACTTC. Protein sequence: CASSLERSGAQETQYF.

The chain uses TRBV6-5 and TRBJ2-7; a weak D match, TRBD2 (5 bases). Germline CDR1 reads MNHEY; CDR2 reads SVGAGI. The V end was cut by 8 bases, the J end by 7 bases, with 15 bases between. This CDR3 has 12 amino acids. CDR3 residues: CASHSGPGEQYF. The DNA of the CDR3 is TGTGCCAGCCACAGTGGGCCGGGGGAGCAGTACTTC.

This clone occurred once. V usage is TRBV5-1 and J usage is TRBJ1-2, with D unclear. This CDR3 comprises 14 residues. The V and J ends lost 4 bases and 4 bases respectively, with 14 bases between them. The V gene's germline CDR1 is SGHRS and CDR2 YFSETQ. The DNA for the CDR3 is TGCGCCAGCAGCCCCAGCGATGGTGTCTATGGCTACACCTTC. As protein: CASSPSDGVYGYTF.

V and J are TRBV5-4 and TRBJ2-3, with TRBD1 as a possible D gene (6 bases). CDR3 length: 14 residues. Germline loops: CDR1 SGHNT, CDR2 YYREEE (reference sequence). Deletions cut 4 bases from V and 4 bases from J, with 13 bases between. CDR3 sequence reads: CASSNRDNADTQYF. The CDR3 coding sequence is TGTGCCAGCAGCAACCGGGACAACGCAGATACGCAGTATTTT. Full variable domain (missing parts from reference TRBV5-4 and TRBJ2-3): ETGVTQSPTHLIKTRGQQVTLRCSSQSGHNTVSWYQQALGQGPQFIFQYYREEENGRGNFPPRFSGLQFPNYSSELNVNALELDDSALYLCASSNRDNADTQYFGPGTRLTVL.

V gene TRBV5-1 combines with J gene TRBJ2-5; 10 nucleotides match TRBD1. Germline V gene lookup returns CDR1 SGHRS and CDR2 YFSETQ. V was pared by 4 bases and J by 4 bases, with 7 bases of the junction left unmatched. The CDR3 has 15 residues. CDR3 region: CASSPGTGVGETQYF. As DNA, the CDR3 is TGCGCCAGCAGCCCTGGGACAGGGGTAGGAGAGACCCAGTACTTC.

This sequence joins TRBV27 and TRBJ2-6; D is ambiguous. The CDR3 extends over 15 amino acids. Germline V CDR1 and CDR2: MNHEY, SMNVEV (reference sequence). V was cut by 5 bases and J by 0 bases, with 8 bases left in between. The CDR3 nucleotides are TGTGCCAGCAGTCACTGGTTCTCTGGGGCCAACGTCCTGACTTTC. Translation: CASSHWFSGANVLTF.

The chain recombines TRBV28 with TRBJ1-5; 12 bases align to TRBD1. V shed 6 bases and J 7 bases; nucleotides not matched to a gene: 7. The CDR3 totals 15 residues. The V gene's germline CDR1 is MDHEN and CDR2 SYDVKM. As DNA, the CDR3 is TGTGCCAGCAGGGAAGGGACAGGGGGCGTCCAGCCCCAGCATTTT. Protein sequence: CASREGTGGVQPQHF.

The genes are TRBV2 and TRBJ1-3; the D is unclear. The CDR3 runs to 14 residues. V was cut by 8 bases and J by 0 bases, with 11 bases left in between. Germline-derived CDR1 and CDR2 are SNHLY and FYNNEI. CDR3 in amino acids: CASQDGSSGNTIYF. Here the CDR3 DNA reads TGTGCCAGCCAGGACGGGAGCTCTGGAAACACCATATATTTT.

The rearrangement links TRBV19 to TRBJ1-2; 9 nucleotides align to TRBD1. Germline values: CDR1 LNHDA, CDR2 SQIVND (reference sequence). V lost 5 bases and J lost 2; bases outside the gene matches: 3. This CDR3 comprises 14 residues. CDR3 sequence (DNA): TGTGCCAGTAGTCCCGGGACAGGGAACTATGGCTACACCTTC. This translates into CASSPGTGNYGYTF.

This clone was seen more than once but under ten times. The CDR3 nucleotides read TGCAGCGTGGCGCGGACTTCCAGTGAAGCTTTCTTT. Translated: CSVARTSSEAFF. V usage is TRBV29-1 and J usage is TRBJ1-1, with unresolved D. Trimming removed 6 bases at V and 7 bases at J, with 15 bases between. The germline CDR1 and CDR2 sequences are SQVTM and ANQGSEA. The CDR3 spans 12 residues.